The sequence of this T cell receptor (beta chain) was determined in a study of T cell responses to AZD1222 COVID-19 vaccine. Study-wide points: The donor cohort was predominantly white British with a female majority, and clonal diversity may have been underestimated.

V was shortened by 8 bases and J by 6 bases, with 13 bases between the two germline ends. The CDR3 has 12 amino acids. Per the germline V gene, CDR1 is MNHEY and CDR2 is SVGAGI. Method: immunoSEQ multiplex PCR; TCRdb's copy keeps in-frame clones and lacks some. The sample carries about 88,000 clones, around 86% recorded once. Turning to this clone: Its antigen is as yet unknown.

The chain employs TRBV6-5 and TRBJ1-2; D remains ambiguous. The receptor's source is an adult in good health. The material sequenced was peripheral blood, taken on day 0 of AZD1222 vaccination. The CDR3 sequence is CASEGSENGYTF. The CDR3 DNA follows: TGTGCCAGCGAAGGGAGTGAAAATGGCTACACCTTC.